The 14 T cell receptor beta chains in this list originate from one sample, sequenced in a study of T cells expressing NK-cell markers. TCRdb reprocessed the 5' RACE reads; each CDR3 protein has one entry and no DNA is given. The sample shows some 600,000 distinct CDR3 sequences, and less than 4.5% sits with its ten largest clones. The sequencing input was blood T cells: a sorted CD56 or NKG2C T cell subset, CD4+ or CD8+ T cells, or bulk PBMC T cells (not recorded which). These receptors were collected from a man aged 18 to 30 in good health.

The chain employs TRBV11-2 and TRBJ2-7; TCRdb reports TRBD2, a call that lacks DNA to check it against. The CDR3 is 18 residues long. Germline CDR1 and CDR2: SGHAT and FQNNGV. CDR3 region: CASSLVSSGRSSSYEQYF.

This rearrangement joins TRBV28 to TRBJ2-3; the D gene TCRdb calls, TRBD2, cannot be checked with no DNA. The CDR3 loop spans 14 amino acids. Germline CDR1 and CDR2: MDHEN and SYDVKM. CDR3 amino acids: CASWRTGEGDTQYF. The full variable domain, with the rest looked up from reference TRBV28 and TRBJ2-3, is DVKVTQSSRYLVKRTGEKVFLECVQDMDHENMFWYRQDPGLGLRLIYFSYDVKMKEKGDIPEGYSVSREKKERFSLILESASTNQTSMYLCASWRTGEGDTQYFGPGTRLTVL.

This chain links TRBV29-1 with TRBJ2-3; TCRdb reports TRBD1, a call that lacks DNA to check it against. The CDR3 length is 14 residues. Germline values: CDR1 SQVTM, CDR2 ANQGSEA. CDR3 sequence: CSVDGSGGVYTQYF.

The V call is TRBV5-5, the J call TRBJ2-6; TCRdb's D gene call, TRBD1, goes unchecked for lack of DNA. Germline CDR1 reads SGHKS; CDR2 reads YYEKEE (reference sequence). The CDR3 is 16 residues long. The CDR3 sequence is CASSLVGVPGANVLTF.

This chain joins TRBV5-1 and TRBJ1-1. Germline V lookup: CDR1 SGHRS, CDR2 YFSETQ. This CDR3 has 13 amino acids. The CDR3 reads CASSLAEGYEAFF.

The genes are TRBV7-9 and TRBJ2-2. In germline, CDR1 is SEHNR, CDR2 FQNEAQ (reference sequence). The CDR3 loop spans 14 amino acids. The CDR3 region is CASRPLVDTGELFF.

The chain uses TRBV5-1 and TRBJ2-1. Germline loops: CDR1 SGHRS, CDR2 YFSETQ. The CDR3 is made up of 12 amino acids. The CDR3 loop reads CASSWMNNEQFF.

The chain links TRBV7-8 to TRBJ2-5; there is no DNA to check the TCRdb D call of TRBD2. The CDR3 extends over 11 amino acids. Germline V lookup: CDR1 SGHVS, CDR2 FQNEAQ. The CDR3 loop reads CASRREETQYF.

This chain links TRBV20-1 with TRBJ2-3; the TCRdb D gene call, TRBD2, has no DNA to confirm it. This CDR3 spans 17 amino acids. Germline loops: CDR1 DFQATT, CDR2 SNEGSKA (reference sequence). The CDR3 is CSAQKLAGDPSTDTQYF.

This chain links TRBV4-3 with TRBJ2-5; checking the TCRdb D call of TRBD1 is not possible without DNA. The germline gives CDR1 LGHNA, CDR2 YSLEER. CDR3 length: 14 amino acids. CDR3 loop: CASSQGTVQETQYF.

The rearrangement uses TRBV9 and TRBJ1-3. There are 13 residues in the CDR3. Germline CDR1 is SGDLS and CDR2 is YYNGEE. CDR3 in amino acids: CASSPASGNTIYF. The full variable domain, in which reference TRBV9 and TRBJ1-3 provide the parts outside the CDR3, is DSGVTQTPKHLITATGQRVTLRCSPRSGDLSVYWYQQSLDQGLQFLIQYYNGEERAKGNILERFSAQQFPDLHSELNLSSLELGDSALYFCASSPASGNTIYFGEGSWLTVV.

This chain uses TRBV20-1 with TRBJ1-2; the TCRdb call, TRBD1, lacks DNA for checking. Looked up from germline, CDR1 is DFQATT and CDR2 is SNEGSKA (reference sequence). The CDR3 is 15 residues long. The CDR3 loop reads CSARRATGGDYGYTF.

The chain has TRBV25-1 and TRBJ2-5. Germline V gene sequence: CDR1 MGHDK, CDR2 SYGVNS. There are 11 residues in the CDR3. Here the CDR3 reads CAGGAQETQYF. Full variable domain (rest looked up from reference TRBV25-1 and TRBJ2-5): EADIYQTPRYLVIGTGKKITLECSQTMGHDKMYWYQQDPGMELHLIHYSYGVNSTEKGDLSSESTVSRIRTEHFPLTLESARPSHTSQYLCAGGAQETQYFGPGTRLLVL.

V usage is TRBV7-3 and J usage is TRBJ2-3. The CDR3 spans 13 residues. Germline V gene lookup returns CDR1 SGHTA and CDR2 FQGTGA. The CDR3 spells CASSPEKSDTQYF.